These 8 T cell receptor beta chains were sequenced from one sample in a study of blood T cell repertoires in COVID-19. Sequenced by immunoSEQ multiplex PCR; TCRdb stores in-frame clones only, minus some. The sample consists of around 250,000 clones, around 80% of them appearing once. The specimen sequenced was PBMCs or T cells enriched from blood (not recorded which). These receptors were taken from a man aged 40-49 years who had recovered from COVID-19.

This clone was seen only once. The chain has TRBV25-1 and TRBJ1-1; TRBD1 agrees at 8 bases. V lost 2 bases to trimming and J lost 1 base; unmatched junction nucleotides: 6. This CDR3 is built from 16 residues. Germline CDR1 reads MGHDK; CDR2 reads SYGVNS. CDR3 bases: TGTGCCAGCAGTGAACACAGGGGGGAGAGGAACACTGAAGCTTTCTTT. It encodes CASSEHRGERNTEAFF. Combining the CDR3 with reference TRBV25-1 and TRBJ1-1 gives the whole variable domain EADIYQTPRYLVIGTGKKITLECSQTMGHDKMYWYQQDPGMELHLIHYSYGVNSTEKGDLSSESTVSRIRTEHFPLTLESARPSHTSQYLCASSEHRGERNTEAFFGQGTRLTVV.

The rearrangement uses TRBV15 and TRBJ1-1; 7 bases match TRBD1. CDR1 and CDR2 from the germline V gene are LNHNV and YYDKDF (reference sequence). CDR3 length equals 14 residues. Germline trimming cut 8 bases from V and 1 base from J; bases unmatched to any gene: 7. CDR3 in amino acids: CATRGGTANTEAFF. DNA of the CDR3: TGTGCCACCCGCGGCGGGACAGCGAACACTGAAGCTTTCTTT. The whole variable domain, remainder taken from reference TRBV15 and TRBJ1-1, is DAMVIQNPRYQVTQFGKPVTLSCSQTLNHNVMYWYQQKSSQAPKLLFHYYDKDFNNEADTPDNFQSRRPNTSFCFLDIRSPGLGDTAMYLCATRGGTANTEAFFGQGTRLTVV.

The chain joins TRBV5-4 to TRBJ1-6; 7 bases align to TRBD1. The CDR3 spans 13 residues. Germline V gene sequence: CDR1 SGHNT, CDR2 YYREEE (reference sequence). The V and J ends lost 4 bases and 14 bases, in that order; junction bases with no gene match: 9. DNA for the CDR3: TGTGCCAGCAGCCCCCCACAGGGGCAGACCCTCCACTTT. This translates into CASSPPQGQTLHF. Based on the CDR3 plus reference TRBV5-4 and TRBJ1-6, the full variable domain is ETGVTQSPTHLIKTRGQQVTLRCSSQSGHNTVSWYQQALGQGPQFIFQYYREEENGRGNFPPRFSGLQFPNYSSELNVNALELDDSALYLCASSPPQGQTLHFGNGTRLTVT.

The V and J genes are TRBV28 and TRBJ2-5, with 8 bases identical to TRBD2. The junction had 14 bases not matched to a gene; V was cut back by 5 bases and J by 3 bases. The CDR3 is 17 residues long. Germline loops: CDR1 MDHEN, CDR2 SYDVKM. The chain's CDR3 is CASSRLGTGGLEETQYF. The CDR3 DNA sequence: TGTGCCAGCAGTCGCCTCGGGACGGGAGGGCTAGAAGAGACCCAGTACTTC.

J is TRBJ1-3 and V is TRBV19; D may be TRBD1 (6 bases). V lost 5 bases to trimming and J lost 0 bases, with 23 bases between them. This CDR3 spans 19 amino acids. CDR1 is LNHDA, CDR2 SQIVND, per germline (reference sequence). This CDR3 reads CASSVNRAGTLSSGNTIYF. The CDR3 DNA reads TGTGCCAGTAGTGTGAACAGGGCGGGTACGCTAAGCTCTGGAAACACCATATATTTT.

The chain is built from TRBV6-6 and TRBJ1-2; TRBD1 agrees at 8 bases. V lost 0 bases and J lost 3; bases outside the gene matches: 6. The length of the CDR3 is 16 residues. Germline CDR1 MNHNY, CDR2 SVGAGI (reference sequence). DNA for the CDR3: TGTGCCAGCAGTTACTCGGCCGGGACAGGCGACTATGGCTACACCTTC. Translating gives CASSYSAGTGDYGYTF.

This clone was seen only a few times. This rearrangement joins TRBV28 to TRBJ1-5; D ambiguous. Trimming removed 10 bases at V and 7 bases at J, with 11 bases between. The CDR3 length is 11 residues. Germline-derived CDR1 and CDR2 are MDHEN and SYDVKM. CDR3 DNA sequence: TGTGCCAACCCCTTCGGGCAGCCCCAGCATTTT. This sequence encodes CANPFGQPQHF.

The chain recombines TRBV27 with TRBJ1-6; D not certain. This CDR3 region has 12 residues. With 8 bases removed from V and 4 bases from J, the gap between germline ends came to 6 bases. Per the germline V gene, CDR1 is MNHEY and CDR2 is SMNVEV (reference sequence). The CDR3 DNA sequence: TGTGCCAGCGCTATTTATAATTCACCCCTCCACTTT. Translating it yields CASAIYNSPLHF.